The subject of this entry is one T cell receptor beta chain. Its antigen is currently unknown. This CDR3 is 15 amino acids long. Trimming removed 5 bases from V and 0 bases from J, with 13 bases in between. Germline CDR1 is SEHNR and CDR2 is FQNEAQ (reference sequence). Noted treatment: oral pan-JAK inhibitor, 5-10 mg twice daily. It was from PBMCs that CD4+ and CD8+ T cells were sorted. Following RNA extraction, reverse transcription yielded cDNA that acted as the sequencing template. Using immunoSEQ multiplex PCR, the repertoire was profiled, and TCRdb retains in-frame clones only, with some absent. The sample consists of about 190,000 clones, under 70% of them appearing once. This sample was included in a study of CD8+ T cells in alopecia areata. Study details: Severity was scored as percentage of affected scalp area in treated patients. The study, taken as a whole, reports: On tofacitinib, scalp and blood still held many of the expanded lesional clones.

This sample comprised CD4+ T cells sorted from blood, obtained at week 4, from a patient treated with tofacitinib. The source is a human donor with alopecia areata. This chain links TRBV7-9 with TRBJ1-1, with D uncertain. CDR3 sequence (DNA): TGTGCCAGCAGCCAGGTGGTGGAAATGAACACTGAAGCTTTCTTT. Its translation is CASSQVVEMNTEAFF.